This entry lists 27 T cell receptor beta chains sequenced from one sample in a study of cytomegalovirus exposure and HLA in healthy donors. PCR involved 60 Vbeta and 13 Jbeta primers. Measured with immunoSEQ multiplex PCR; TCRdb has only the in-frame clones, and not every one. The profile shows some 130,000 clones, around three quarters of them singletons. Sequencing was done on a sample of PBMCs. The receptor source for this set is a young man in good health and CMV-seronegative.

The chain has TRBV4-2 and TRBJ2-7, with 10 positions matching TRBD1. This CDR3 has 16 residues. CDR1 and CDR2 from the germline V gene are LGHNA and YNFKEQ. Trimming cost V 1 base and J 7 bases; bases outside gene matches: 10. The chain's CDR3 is CASSQGGGTGDGEQYF. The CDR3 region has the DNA TGTGCCAGCAGCCAAGGAGGGGGGACAGGGGACGGGGAGCAGTACTTC.

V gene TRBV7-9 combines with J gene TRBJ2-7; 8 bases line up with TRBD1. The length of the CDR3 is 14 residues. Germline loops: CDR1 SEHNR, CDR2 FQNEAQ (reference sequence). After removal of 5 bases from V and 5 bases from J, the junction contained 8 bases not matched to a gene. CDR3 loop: CASSLDRGWDEQYF. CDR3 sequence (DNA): TGTGCCAGCAGCCTCGACAGGGGATGGGACGAGCAGTACTTC.

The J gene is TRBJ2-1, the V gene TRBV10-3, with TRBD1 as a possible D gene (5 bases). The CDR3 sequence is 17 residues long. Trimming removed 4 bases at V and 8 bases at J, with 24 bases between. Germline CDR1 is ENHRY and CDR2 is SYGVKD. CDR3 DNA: TGTGCCATCAGTGGCCCCACGACAGTTTCGGTAGTAGATGAGCAGTTCTTC. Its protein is CAISGPTTVSVVDEQFF.

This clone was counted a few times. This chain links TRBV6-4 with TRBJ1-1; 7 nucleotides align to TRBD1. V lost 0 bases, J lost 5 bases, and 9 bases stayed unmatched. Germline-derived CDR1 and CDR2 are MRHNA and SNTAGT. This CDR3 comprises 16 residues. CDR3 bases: TGTGCCAGCAGTGACTCGAACAGGGGTATTCGGACTGAAGCTTTCTTT. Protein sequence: CASSDSNRGIRTEAFF.

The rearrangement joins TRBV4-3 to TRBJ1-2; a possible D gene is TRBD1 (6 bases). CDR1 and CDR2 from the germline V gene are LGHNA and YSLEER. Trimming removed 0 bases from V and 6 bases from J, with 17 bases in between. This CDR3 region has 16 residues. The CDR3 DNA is TGCGCCAGCAGCCAAGATAGGTTCGACAGGATTGATGGCTACACCTTC. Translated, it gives CASSQDRFDRIDGYTF.

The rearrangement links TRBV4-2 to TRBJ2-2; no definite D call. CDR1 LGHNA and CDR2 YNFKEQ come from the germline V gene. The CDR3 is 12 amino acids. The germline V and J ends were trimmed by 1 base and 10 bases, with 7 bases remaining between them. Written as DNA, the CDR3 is TGTGCCAGCAGCCAAGGATCAGAGGAGCTGTTTTTT. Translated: CASSQGSEELFF.

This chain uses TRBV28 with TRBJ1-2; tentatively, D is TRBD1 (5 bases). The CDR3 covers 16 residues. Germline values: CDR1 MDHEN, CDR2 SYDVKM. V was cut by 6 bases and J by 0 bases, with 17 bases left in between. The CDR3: CASRGRDSRTNYGYTF. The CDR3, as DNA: TGTGCCAGCAGGGGAAGAGACAGCAGAACTAACTATGGCTACACCTTC.

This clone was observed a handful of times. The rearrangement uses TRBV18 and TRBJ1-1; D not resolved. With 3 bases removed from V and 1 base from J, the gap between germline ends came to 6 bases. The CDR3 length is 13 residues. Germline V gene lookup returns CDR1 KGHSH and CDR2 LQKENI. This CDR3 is CASSPLRNTEAFF. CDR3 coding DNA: TGTGCCAGCTCACCCCTTAGGAACACTGAAGCTTTCTTT.

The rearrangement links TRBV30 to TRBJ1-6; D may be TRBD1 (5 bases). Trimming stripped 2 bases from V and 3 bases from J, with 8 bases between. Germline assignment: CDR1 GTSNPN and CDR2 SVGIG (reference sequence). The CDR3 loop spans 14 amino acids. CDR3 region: CAWSPDIYNSPLHF. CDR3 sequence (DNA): TGTGCCTGGAGTCCGGACATCTATAATTCACCCCTCCACTTT.

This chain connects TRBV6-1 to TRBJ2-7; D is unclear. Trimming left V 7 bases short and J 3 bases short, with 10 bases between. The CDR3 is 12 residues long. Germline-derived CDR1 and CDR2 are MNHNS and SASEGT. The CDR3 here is CASTALDYEQYF. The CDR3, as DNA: TGTGCCAGCACCGCTTTAGACTACGAGCAGTACTTC.

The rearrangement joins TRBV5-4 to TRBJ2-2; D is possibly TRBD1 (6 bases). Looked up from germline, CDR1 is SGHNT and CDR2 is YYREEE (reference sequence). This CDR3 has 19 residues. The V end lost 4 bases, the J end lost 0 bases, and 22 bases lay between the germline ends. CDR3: CASSRRVAKTGANTGELFF. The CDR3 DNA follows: TGTGCCAGCAGCCGACGAGTCGCTAAGACAGGAGCGAACACCGGGGAGCTGTTTTTT.

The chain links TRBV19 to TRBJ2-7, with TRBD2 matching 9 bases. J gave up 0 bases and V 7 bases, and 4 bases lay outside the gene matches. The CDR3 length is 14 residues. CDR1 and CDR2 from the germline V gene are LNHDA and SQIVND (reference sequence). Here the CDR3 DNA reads TGTGCCAGTAAGCCTAGCGGGATCTCCTACGAGCAGTACGTC. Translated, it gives CASKPSGISYEQYV.

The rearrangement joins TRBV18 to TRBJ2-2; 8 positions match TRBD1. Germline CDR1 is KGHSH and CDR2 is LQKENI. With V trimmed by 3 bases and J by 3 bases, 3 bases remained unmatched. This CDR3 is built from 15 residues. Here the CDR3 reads CASSPYRGYTGELFF. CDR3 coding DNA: TGTGCCAGCTCACCGTACAGGGGGTACACCGGGGAGCTGTTTTTT.

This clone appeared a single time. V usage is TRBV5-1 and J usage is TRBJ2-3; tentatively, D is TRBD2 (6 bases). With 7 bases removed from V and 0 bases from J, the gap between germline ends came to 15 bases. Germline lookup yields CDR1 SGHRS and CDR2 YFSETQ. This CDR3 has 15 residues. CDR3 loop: CASSWGGVSTDTQYF. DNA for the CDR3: TGCGCCAGCTCCTGGGGCGGGGTCAGCACAGATACGCAGTATTTT.

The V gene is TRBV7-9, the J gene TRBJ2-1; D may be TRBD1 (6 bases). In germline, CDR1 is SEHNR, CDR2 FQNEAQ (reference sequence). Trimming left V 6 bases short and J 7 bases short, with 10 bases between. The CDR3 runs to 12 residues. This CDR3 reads CASRSTGNEQFF. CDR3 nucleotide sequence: TGTGCCAGCAGGTCAACAGGGAATGAGCAGTTCTTC. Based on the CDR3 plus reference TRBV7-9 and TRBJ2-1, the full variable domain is DTGVSQNPRHKITKRGQNVTFRCDPISEHNRLYWYRQTLGQGPEFLTYFQNEAQLEKSRLLSDRFSAERPKGSFSTLEIQRTEQGDSAMYLCASRSTGNEQFFGPGTRLTVL.

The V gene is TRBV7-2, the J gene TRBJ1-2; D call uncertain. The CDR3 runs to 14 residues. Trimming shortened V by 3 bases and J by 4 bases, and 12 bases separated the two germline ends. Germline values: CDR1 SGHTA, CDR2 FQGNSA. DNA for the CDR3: TGTGCCAGCAGCTTGACAAACGACGGCTATGGCTACACCTTC. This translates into CASSLTNDGYGYTF.

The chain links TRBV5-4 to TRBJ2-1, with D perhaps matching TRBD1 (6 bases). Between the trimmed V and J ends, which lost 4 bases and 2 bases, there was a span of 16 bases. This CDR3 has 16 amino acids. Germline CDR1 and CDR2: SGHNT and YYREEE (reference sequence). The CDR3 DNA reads TGTGCCAGCAGCACGGGACATACGAACACCTACAATGAGCAGTTCTTC. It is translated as CASSTGHTNTYNEQFF.

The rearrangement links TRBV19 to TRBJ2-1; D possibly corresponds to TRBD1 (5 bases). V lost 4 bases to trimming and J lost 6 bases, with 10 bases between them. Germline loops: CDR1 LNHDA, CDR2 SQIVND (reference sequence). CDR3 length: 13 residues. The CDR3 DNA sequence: TGTGCCAGTAGTAGCCAGGGAATCAATGAGCAGTTCTTC. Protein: CASSSQGINEQFF.

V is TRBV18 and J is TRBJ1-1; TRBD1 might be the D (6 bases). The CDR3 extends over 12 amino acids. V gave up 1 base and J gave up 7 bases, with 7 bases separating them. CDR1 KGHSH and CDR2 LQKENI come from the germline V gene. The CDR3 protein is CASSPQQGEAFF. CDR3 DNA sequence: TGTGCCAGCTCACCACAACAGGGTGAAGCTTTCTTT.

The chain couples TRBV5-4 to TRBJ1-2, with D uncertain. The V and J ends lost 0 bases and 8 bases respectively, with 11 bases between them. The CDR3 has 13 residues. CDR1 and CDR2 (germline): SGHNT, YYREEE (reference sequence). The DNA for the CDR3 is TGTGCCAGCAGCTTGGATCAGGTTCGGGGCTACACCTTC. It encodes CASSLDQVRGYTF.

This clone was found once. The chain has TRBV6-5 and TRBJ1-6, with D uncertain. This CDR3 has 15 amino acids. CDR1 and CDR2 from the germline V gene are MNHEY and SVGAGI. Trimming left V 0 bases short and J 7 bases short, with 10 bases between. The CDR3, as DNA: TGTGCCAGCAGTTACTCCTGGGCCCAAAATTCACCCCTCCACTTT. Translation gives CASSYSWAQNSPLHF.

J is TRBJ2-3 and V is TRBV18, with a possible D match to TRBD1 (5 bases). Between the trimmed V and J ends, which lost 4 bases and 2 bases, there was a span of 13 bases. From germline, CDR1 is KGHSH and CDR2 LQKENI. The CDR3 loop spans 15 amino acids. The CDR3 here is CASSLRQTDTDTQYF. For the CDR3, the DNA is TGTGCCAGCTCACTAAGACAGACAGACACAGATACGCAGTATTTT. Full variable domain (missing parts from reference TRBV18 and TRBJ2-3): NAGVMQNPRHLVRRRGQEARLRCSPMKGHSHVYWYRQLPEEGLKFMVYLQKENIIDESGMPKERFSAEFPKEGPSILRIQQVVRGDSAAYFCASSLRQTDTDTQYFGPGTRLTVL.

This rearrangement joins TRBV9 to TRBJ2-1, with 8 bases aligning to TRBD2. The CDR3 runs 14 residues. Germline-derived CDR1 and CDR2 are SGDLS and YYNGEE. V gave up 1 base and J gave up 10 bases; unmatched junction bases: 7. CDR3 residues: CASSVSGSSLEQFF. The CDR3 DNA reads TGTGCCAGCAGCGTAAGCGGGAGTAGTCTAGAGCAGTTCTTC. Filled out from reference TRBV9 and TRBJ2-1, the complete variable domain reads DSGVTQTPKHLITATGQRVTLRCSPRSGDLSVYWYQQSLDQGLQFLIQYYNGEERAKGNILERFSAQQFPDLHSELNLSSLELGDSALYFCASSVSGSSLEQFFGPGTRLTVL.

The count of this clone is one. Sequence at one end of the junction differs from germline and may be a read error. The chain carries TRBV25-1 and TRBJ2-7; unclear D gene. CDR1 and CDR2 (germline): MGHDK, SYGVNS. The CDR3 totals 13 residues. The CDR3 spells CASSEFSSSEQYF. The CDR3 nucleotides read TGTGCCAGCAGTGAATTTAGCTCCTCCGAGCAGTACTTC.

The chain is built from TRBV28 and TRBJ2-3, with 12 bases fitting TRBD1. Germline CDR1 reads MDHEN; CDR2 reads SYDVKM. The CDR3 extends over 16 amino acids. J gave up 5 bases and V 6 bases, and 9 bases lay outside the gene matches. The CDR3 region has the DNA TGTGCCAGCAGGGTCGCCGGGACAGGGGGCGAAGATACGCAGTATTTT. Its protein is CASRVAGTGGEDTQYF.

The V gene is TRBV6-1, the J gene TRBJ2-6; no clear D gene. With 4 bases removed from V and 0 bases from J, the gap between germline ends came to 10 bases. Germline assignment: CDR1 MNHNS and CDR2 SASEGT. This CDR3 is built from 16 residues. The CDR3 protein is CASSGQASSGANVLTF. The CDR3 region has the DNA TGTGCCAGCAGTGGGCAGGCCAGCTCTGGGGCCAACGTCCTGACTTTC.

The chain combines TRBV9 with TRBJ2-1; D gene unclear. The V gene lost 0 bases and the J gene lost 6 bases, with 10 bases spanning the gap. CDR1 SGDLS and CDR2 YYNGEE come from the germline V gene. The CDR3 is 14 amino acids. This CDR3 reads CASSVEFLSNEQFF. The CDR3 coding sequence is TGTGCCAGCAGCGTAGAGTTTCTTAGCAATGAGCAGTTCTTC.